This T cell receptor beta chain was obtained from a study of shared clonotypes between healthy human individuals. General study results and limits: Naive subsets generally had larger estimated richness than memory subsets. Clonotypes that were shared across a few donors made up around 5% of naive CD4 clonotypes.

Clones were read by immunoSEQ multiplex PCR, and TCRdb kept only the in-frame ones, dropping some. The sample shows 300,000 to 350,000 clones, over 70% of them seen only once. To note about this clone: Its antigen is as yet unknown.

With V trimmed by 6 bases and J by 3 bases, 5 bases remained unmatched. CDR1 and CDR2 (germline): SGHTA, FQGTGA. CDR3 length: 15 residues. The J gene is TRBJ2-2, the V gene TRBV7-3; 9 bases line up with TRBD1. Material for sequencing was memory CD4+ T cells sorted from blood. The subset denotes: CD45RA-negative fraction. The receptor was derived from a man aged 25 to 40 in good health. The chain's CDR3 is CASRATGGHTGELFF. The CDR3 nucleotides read TGTGCCAGCAGGGCCACAGGGGGCCACACCGGGGAGCTGTTTTTT.